This T cell receptor (beta chain) was identified during a study of OX40 agonist ivuxolimab in advanced cancers. Regarding the research as a whole: Ivuxolimab, which targeted the costimulatory receptor OX40 (CD134), was an agonistic, fully human IgG2 monoclonal antibody. Intravenous ivuxolimab was administered to patients every 2 weeks at six dose levels: 0.01, 0.1, 0.3, 1.5, 3 and 10 mg/kg. Of the approximately 50 dose-escalation patients, hepatocellular carcinoma was present in about 20, melanoma in approximately 15, renal cell carcinoma in 9 and head and neck cancer in 9. The dose-escalation cohort was over 70% male with a mean age of about 60 years, ranging from roughly 20 to 80. Patients were allowed to have had prior anti-PD-1, anti-PD-L1 or anti-CTLA-4 therapy, and approximately 41% of the dose-escalation patients had previously received checkpoint inhibitors. Partial responses occurred in three dose-escalation patients: two with cutaneous melanoma and one with hepatocellular carcinoma. Peripheral TCRbeta sequencing was intended to test whether TCR sequence diversity was altered and clonal T-cell expansion was caused by ivuxolimab. The paper covers the monotherapy dose-escalation part of the phase I ivuxolimab trial, which included N ≈ 50 patients.

The trial excluded patients who had a history of autoimmune disease or were on systemic immunosuppression. Peripheral blood for TCR sequencing was collected from all dose cohorts at baseline, on cycle 4 day 1, and on cycle 7 day 1. The samples were taken from a phase I, first-in-human, multicenter, open-label dose-escalation trial of ivuxolimab. Adults with locally advanced or metastatic melanoma, renal cell, hepatocellular, or head and neck squamous cell carcinoma were enrolled in the trial. Before TCR sequencing, CD4+ T cells and CD8+ T cells were sorted from peripheral blood as separate populations. What the authors observed across the whole study: The antigen specificity of the peripheral T cells that underwent clonal expansion was not determined. After ivuxolimab, more expanded clones were found on average in CD8+ T cells than in CD4+ T cells. At doses from 0.1 to 3.0 mg/kg, clonal expansion was seen in both CD4+ and CD8+ blood T cells between baseline and week 6. Low levels of normalized T-cell clonal expansion were also seen in some patients who did not respond. Partial responders in the 0.1-3.0 mg/kg groups had among the lowest normalized peripheral clonal expansion, especially among CD8+ T cells.

Genomic DNA was extracted from sorted cells for sequencing of the TCRbeta CDR3 region. TCRbeta CDR3 regions were sequenced using the immunoSEQ Assay. Entries here come from immuneACCESS through TCRdb and include only in-frame sequences with V and J called. Some clones fail to appear in such tables; in the studies checked, an unresolved V gene covers under half of the shortfall, and the cause of the remainder is unknown. For this sample the table gives over 100,000 clones, of which about 92% were detected only once. The ten largest make up 1% of the sample. About this clone itself: The antigen it recognizes is unknown. It has no much larger one-base neighbor in the sample; base qualities were not kept.

Compared with germline, V lacks 5 bases and J lacks 6 bases; bases without a gene match: 8. The CDR3 runs 14 amino acids, cysteine and phenylalanine included. Only the CDR3 part of the read is kept: 42 bases, read in frame from the first base. CDR1 MDHEN and CDR2 SYDVKM are derived from the germline V gene. The receptor's source is an adult with an advanced solid tumor such as melanoma, head and neck, liver or kidney cancer. The receptor chain draws on TRBV28 and TRBJ2-3, with 7 bases aligning to TRBD2. This material consisted of CD4+ or CD8+ T cells sorted from blood, taken in a trial of the OX40 agonist ivuxolimab. The DNA sequence follows: TGTGCCAGCAGTGTCGCTAGCGGATATGATACGCAGTATTTT. It is translated as CASSVASGYDTQYF.